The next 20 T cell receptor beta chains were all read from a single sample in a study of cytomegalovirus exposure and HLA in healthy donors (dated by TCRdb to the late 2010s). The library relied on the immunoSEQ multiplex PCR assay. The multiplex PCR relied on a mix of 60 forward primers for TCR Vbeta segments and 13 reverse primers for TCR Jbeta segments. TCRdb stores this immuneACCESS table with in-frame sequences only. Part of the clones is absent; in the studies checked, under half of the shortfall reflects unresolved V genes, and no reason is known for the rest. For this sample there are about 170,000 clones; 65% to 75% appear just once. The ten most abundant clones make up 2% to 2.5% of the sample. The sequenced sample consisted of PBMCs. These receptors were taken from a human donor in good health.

CDR3: CASSQGLTLAGGKETQYF. The DNA for the CDR3 is TGTGCCAGCAGCCAAGGACTAACTCTAGCGGGGGGGAAAGAGACCCAGTACTTC. V is TRBV4-2 and J is TRBJ2-5; 12 positions match TRBD2. The CDR3 length is 18 residues. The trim removed 1 base at V and 3 bases at J, leaving 9 bases unmatched. Germline CDR1 reads LGHNA; CDR2 reads YNFKEQ.

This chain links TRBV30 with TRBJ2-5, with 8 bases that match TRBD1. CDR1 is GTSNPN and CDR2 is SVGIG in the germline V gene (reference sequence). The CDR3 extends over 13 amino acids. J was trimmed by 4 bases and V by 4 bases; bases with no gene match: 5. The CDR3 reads CAWMRQGPETQYF. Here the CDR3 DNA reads TGTGCCTGGATGAGACAGGGGCCAGAGACCCAGTACTTC.

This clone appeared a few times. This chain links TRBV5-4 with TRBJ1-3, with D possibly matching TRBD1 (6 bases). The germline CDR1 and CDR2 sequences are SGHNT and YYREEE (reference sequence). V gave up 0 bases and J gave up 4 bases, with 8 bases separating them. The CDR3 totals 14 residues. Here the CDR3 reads CASSLVQGGNTIYF. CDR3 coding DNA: TGTGCCAGCAGCTTGGTGCAGGGGGGAAACACCATATATTTT.

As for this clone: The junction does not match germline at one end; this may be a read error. This CDR3 reads CASRLGSDGINQPQHF. The CDR3 coding sequence is TGCGCCAGCAGGTTGGGGAGTGACGGGATCAATCAGCCCCAGCATTTT. The V gene is TRBV5-1, the J gene TRBJ1-5; D gene unclear. Germline CDR1 is SGHRS and CDR2 is YFSETQ. The CDR3 extends over 16 amino acids. The complete variable domain, with remaining parts taken from reference TRBV5-1 and TRBJ1-5, reads KAGVTQTPRYLIKTRGQQVTLSCSPISGHRSVSWYQQTPGQGLQFLFEYFSETQRNKGNFPGRFSGRQFSNSRSEMNVSTLELGDSALYLCASRLGSDGINQPQHFGDGTRLSIL.

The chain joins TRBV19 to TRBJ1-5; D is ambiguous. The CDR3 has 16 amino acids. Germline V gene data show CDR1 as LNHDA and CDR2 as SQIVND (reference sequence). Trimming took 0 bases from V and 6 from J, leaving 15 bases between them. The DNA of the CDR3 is TGTGCCAGTAGTATAGATCTTGAACGGGGTTTTCAGCCCCAGCATTTT. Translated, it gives CASSIDLERGFQPQHF.

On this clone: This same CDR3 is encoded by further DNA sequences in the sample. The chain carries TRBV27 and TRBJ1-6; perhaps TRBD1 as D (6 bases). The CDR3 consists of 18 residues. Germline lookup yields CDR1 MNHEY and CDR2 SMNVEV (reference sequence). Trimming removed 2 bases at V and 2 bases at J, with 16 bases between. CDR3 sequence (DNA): TGTGCCAGCAGTTTACATTTCAGGGGACAAACCTATAATTCACCCCTCCACTTT. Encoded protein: CASSLHFRGQTYNSPLHF.

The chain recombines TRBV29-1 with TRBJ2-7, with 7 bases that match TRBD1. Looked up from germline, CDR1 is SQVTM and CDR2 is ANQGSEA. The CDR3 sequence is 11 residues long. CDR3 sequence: CSTGTAYEQYF. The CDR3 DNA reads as TGCAGTACCGGGACAGCGTACGAGCAGTACTTC.

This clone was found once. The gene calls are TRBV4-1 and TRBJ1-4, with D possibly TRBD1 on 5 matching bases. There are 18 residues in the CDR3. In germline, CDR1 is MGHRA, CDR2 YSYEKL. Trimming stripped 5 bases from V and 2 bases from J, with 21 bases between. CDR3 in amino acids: CASSFRVSNALTNEKLFF. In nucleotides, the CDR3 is TGCGCCAGCAGCTTCAGGGTTTCGAATGCGTTGACTAATGAAAAACTGTTTTTT.

The CDR3 protein is CASSRDGITRPNTEAFF. The CDR3 DNA follows: TGTGCCAGCAGCCGAGACGGGATAACACGGCCGAACACTGAAGCTTTCTTT. The V call is TRBV5-4, the J call TRBJ1-1; D gene unclear. Germline CDR1 SGHNT, CDR2 YYREEE (reference sequence). CDR3 length equals 17 residues. Trimming pared 4 bases from V and 1 base from J, leaving 20 bases between.

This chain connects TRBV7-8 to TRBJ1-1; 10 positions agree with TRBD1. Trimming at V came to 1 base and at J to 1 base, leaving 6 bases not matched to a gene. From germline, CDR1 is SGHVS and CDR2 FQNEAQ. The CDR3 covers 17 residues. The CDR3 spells CASSLVDRGWGNTEAFF. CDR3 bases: TGTGCCAGCAGCTTAGTGGACAGGGGGTGGGGGAACACTGAAGCTTTCTTT.

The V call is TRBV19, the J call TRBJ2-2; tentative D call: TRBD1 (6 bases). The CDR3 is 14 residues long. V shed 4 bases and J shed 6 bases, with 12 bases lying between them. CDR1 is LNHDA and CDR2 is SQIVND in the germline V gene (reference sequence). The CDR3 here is CASSKGHEAGELFF. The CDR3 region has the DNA TGTGCCAGTAGTAAGGGACACGAGGCCGGGGAGCTGTTTTTT.

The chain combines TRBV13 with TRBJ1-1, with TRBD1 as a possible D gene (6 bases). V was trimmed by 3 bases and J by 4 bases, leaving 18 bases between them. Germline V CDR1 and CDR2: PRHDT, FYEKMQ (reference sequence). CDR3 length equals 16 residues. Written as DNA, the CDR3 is TGTGCCAGCAGCTTCCCGGGGGGGGCTAAGGTCACTGAAGCTTTCTTT. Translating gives CASSFPGGAKVTEAFF.

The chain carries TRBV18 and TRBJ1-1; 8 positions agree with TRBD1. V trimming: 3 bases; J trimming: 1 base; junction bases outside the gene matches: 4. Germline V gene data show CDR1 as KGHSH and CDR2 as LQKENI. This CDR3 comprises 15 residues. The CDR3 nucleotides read TGTGCCAGCTCACCTCCGACAGGGGCGAACACTGAAGCTTTCTTT. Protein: CASSPPTGANTEAFF.

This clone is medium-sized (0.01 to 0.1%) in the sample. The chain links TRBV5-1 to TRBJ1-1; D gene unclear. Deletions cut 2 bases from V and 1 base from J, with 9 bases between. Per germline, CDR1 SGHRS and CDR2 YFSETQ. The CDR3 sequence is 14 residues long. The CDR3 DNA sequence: TGCGCCAGCAGCTTTAGTCGAGGGAACACTGAAGCTTTCTTT. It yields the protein CASSFSRGNTEAFF.

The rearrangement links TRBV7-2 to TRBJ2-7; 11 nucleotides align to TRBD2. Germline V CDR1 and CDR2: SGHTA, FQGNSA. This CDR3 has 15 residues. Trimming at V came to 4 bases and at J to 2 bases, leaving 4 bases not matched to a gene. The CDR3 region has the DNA TGTGCCAGCAGCTCGGTTAGCGGGGGGGCCTACGAGCAGTACTTC. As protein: CASSSVSGGAYEQYF. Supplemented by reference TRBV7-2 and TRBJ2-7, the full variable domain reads GAGVSQSPSNKVTEKGKDVELRCDPISGHTALYWYRQSLGQGLEFLIYFQGNSAPDKSGLPSDRFSAERTGGSVSTLTIQRTQQEDSAVYLCASSSVSGGAYEQYFGPGTRLTVT.

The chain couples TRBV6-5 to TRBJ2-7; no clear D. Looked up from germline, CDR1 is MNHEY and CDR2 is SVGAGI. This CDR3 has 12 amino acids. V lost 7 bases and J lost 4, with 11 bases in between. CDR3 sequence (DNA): TGTGCCAGCACCCCTTCTACGTACGAGCAGTACTTC. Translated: CASTPSTYEQYF.

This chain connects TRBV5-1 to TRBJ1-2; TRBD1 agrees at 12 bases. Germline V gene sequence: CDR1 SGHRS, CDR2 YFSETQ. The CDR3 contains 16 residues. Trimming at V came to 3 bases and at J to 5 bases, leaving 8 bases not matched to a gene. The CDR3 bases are TGCGCCAGCAGCTCGGGGGACAGGGGGCGGAGGTATGGCTACACCTTC. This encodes CASSSGDRGRRYGYTF.

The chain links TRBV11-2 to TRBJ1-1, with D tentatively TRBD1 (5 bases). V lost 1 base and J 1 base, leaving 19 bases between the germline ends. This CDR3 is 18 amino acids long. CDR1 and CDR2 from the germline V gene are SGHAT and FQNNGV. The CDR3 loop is CASSLGYGRGRANTEAFF. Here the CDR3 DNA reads TGTGCCAGCAGCTTAGGTTATGGGCGTGGCAGGGCGAACACTGAAGCTTTCTTT.

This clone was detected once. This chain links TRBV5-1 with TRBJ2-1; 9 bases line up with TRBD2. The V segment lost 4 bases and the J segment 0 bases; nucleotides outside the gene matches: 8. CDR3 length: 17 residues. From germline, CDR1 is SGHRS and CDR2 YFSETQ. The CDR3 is CASSPGGSGGSYNEQFF. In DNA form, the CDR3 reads TGCGCCAGCAGCCCTGGAGGTAGCGGGGGCTCCTACAATGAGCAGTTCTTC.

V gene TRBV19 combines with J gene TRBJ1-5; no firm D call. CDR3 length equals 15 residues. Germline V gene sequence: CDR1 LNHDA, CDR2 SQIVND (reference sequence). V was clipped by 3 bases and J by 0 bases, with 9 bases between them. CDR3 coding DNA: TGTGCCAGTAGTATCTCTCAGTATAGCAATCAGCCCCAGCATTTT. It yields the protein CASSISQYSNQPQHF.